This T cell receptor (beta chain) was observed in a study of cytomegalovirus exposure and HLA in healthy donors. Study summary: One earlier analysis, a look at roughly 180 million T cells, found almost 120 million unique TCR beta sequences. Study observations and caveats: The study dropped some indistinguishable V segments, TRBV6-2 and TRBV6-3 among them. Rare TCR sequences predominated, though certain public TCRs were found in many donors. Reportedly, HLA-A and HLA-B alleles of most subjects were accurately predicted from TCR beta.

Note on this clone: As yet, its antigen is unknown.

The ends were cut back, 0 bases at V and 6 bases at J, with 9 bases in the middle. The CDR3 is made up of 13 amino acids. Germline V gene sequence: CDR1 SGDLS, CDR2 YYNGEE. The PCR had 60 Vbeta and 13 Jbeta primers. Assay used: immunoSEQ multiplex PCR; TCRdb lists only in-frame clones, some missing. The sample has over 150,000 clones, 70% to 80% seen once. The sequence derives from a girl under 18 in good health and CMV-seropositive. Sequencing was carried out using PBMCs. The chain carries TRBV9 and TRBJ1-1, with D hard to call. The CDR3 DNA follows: TGTGCCAGCAGCGTAGGGGCCTCCTCTGAAGCTTTCTTT. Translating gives CASSVGASSEAFF.